What follows are 20 T cell receptor beta chains derived from one specimen sequenced in a study of T cell responses to AZD1222 COVID-19 vaccine. Profiling relied on immunoSEQ multiplex PCR, and the TCRdb table lists in-frame clones only, not all of them. This table has about 150,000 clones, approximately 86% appearing once. The sample was peripheral blood, taken after recovery from COVID-19. These receptors were obtained from an adult who had recovered from COVID-19.

The chain has TRBV5-1 and TRBJ2-3; D remains unclear. The CDR3 extends over 13 amino acids. Deletions cut 5 bases from V and 0 bases from J, with 7 bases between. The germline V gene has CDR1 SGHRS and CDR2 YFSETQ. This CDR3 is CASSPVSTDTQYF. The CDR3, as DNA: TGCGCCAGCAGTCCTGTTAGCACAGATACGCAGTATTTT.

The J gene is TRBJ1-2, the V gene TRBV29-1; TRBD1 might be the D (5 bases). Germline V gives CDR1 SQVTM, CDR2 ANQGSEA. V lost 8 bases to trimming and J lost 5 bases, with 15 bases between them. This CDR3 region has 12 residues. The DNA of the CDR3 is TGCAGCTCATGGGGCGGTCAATATGGCTACACCTTC. This sequence encodes CSSWGGQYGYTF.

The V call is TRBV5-3, the J call TRBJ2-1, with unresolved D. TRBV5-3 is labeled an ORF, and its function is uncertain. The CDR3 runs 13 residues. V was clipped by 1 base and J by 7 bases, with 9 bases between them. The CDR3 bases are TGTGCCAGAAGCTTGAGGGTACAGAATGAGCAGTTCTTC. Protein sequence: CARSLRVQNEQFF.

The V call is TRBV9, the J call TRBJ1-3; D perhaps matches TRBD1 (5 bases). V was pared by 3 bases and J by 3 bases, with 13 bases between. CDR1 is SGDLS and CDR2 is YYNGEE in the germline V gene. The CDR3 runs to 15 residues. CDR3 coding DNA: TGTGCCAGCAGCGCTCCAGGGACGGTTGGAAACACCATATATTTT. It codes for CASSAPGTVGNTIYF.

CDR3 DNA sequence: TGCAGCGCCACGGACCAAAACATTCAGTACTTC. It yields the protein CSATDQNIQYF. The V call is TRBV29-1, the J call TRBJ2-4; D gene unclear. Germline V gene lookup returns CDR1 SQVTM and CDR2 ANQGSEA. V was cut by 7 bases and J by 5 bases, with 9 bases left in between. The CDR3 spans 11 residues.

This rearrangement joins TRBV7-3 to TRBJ1-1; D uncertain. With 2 bases removed from V and 6 bases from J, the gap between germline ends came to 10 bases. In germline, CDR1 is SGHTA, CDR2 FQGTGA. This CDR3 is built from 13 residues. The CDR3 nucleotides read TGTGCCAGCAGCTTATCAACGAAAGCTGAAGCTTTCTTT. Its protein is CASSLSTKAEAFF.

This chain links TRBV11-1 with TRBJ2-2; 11 bases align to TRBD2. The germline gives CDR1 SGHAT, CDR2 FQDESV (reference sequence). The CDR3 extends over 16 amino acids. The junction had 5 bases not matched to a gene; V was cut back by 3 bases and J by 5 bases. In DNA, the CDR3 is TGTGCCAGCAGCTTGAAGACTAGCGGGACAACCGGGGAGCTGTTTTTT. Residues: CASSLKTSGTTGELFF. The whole variable domain, filled in from reference TRBV11-1 and TRBJ2-2, reads EAEVAQSPRYKITEKSQAVAFWCDPISGHATLYWYRQILGQGPELLVQFQDESVVDDSQLPKDRFSAERLKGVDSTLKIQPAELGDSAMYLCASSLKTSGTTGELFFGEGSRLTVL.

The chain has TRBV28 and TRBJ1-3; TRBD1 matches 7 bases. The trim removed 6 bases at V and 4 bases at J, leaving 6 bases unmatched. Per the germline V gene, CDR1 is MDHEN and CDR2 is SYDVKM. This CDR3 spans 14 amino acids. This chain's CDR3 is CASRNRGSGNTIYF. CDR3 nucleotide sequence: TGTGCCAGCAGGAACAGGGGATCCGGAAACACCATATATTTT.

The V call is TRBV5-1, the J call TRBJ2-1, with D perhaps TRBD2 (6 bases). Germline V gene sequence: CDR1 SGHRS, CDR2 YFSETQ. CDR3 length: 14 residues. The V end was cut by 1 base, the J end by 6 bases, with 11 bases between. The CDR3 DNA reads TGCGCCAGCAGCTTGACGGGACTTCCCAATGAGCAGTTCTTC. Protein sequence: CASSLTGLPNEQFF. Looking up the rest from reference TRBV5-1 and TRBJ2-1 gives the full variable domain: KAGVTQTPRYLIKTRGQQVTLSCSPISGHRSVSWYQQTPGQGLQFLFEYFSETQRNKGNFPGRFSGRQFSNSRSEMNVSTLELGDSALYLCASSLTGLPNEQFFGPGTRLTVL.

The chain employs TRBV18 and TRBJ1-2; the D gene is possibly TRBD1 (5 bases). This CDR3 has 14 residues. Trimming took off 3 bases at V and 5 bases at J, with 13 bases between the two ends. Per the germline V gene, CDR1 is KGHSH and CDR2 is LQKENI. DNA for the CDR3: TGTGCCAGCTCACCTCCAGGGTCCCGATATGGCTACACCTTC. Translated, it gives CASSPPGSRYGYTF.

The chain links TRBV27 to TRBJ2-6; D assignment may be TRBD1 or TRBD2 (6 bases each). CDR1 MNHEY and CDR2 SMNVEV come from the germline V gene (reference sequence). The CDR3 has 18 amino acids. Between the trimmed V and J ends, which lost 1 base and 4 bases, there was a span of 17 bases. The CDR3 sequence is CASSLFGPGAAGANVLTF. CDR3 bases: TGTGCCAGCAGTTTATTCGGACCGGGGGCGGCGGGGGCCAACGTCCTGACTTTC.

The chain links TRBV24-1 to TRBJ2-2, with 10 bases aligning to TRBD2. Germline CDR1 and CDR2: KGHDR and SFDVKD. This CDR3 is 17 amino acids long. After removal of 4 bases from V and 7 bases from J, the junction contained 11 bases not matched to a gene. CDR3 region: CATSEVPSGSTFGELFF. Here the CDR3 DNA reads TGTGCCACCAGTGAGGTTCCTAGCGGGAGTACTTTCGGGGAGCTGTTTTTT.

This chain connects TRBV20-1 to TRBJ2-4; 8 positions agree with TRBD1. Germline lookup yields CDR1 DFQATT and CDR2 SNEGSKA (reference sequence). CDR3 length: 16 amino acids. V shed 3 bases and J 1 base; nucleotides not matched to a gene: 8. CDR3 DNA sequence: TGCAGTGCTAGTGCCGGTCGGACAGGGGCCAAAAACATTCAGTACTTC. The encoded protein is CSASAGRTGAKNIQYF.

The V and J genes are TRBV7-9 and TRBJ1-4; 7 bases agree with TRBD1. V shed 5 bases, J shed 1 base, and the junction held 13 bases outside the gene matches. Looked up from germline, CDR1 is SEHNR and CDR2 is FQNEAQ (reference sequence). The CDR3 sequence is 18 residues long. The CDR3 coding sequence is TGTGCCAGCAGCGGCCGCCCCGGGACAGCGGGAACTAATGAAAAACTGTTTTTT. This encodes CASSGRPGTAGTNEKLFF.

This sequence joins TRBV5-4 and TRBJ1-2, with D uncertain. CDR1 is SGHNT, CDR2 YYREEE, per germline (reference sequence). With 0 bases removed from V and 2 bases from J, the gap between germline ends came to 11 bases. This CDR3 comprises 15 residues. The chain's CDR3 is CASSLGPKANYGYTF. CDR3 nucleotide sequence: TGTGCCAGCAGCTTGGGGCCGAAAGCGAACTATGGCTACACCTTC.

V and J are TRBV19 and TRBJ2-1; either TRBD1 or TRBD2 may fit D (5 bases each). From germline, CDR1 is LNHDA and CDR2 SQIVND (reference sequence). The ends were cut back, 9 bases at V and 2 bases at J, with 14 bases in the middle. There are 14 residues in the CDR3. CDR3 bases: TGTGCCAGCCGATCCCGAGGGGCCTACAATGAGCAGTTCTTC. It encodes CASRSRGAYNEQFF.

CDR3 bases: TGCGCCAGCAGCCCAGAGGGCCCTCCGAACACCGGGGAGCTGTTTTTT. It is translated as CASSPEGPPNTGELFF. This chain uses TRBV4-3 with TRBJ2-2; TRBD2 might be the D (5 bases). The germline V gene has CDR1 LGHNA and CDR2 YSLEER. Trimming took off 4 bases at V and 0 bases at J, with 12 bases between the two ends. The CDR3 is 16 residues long.

The CDR3 loop is CASSSPGVMDGYTF. The DNA of the CDR3 is TGTGCCAGCAGTTCCCCCGGGGTAATGGATGGCTACACCTTC. The rearrangement uses TRBV28 and TRBJ1-2; D is unclear. The CDR3 covers 14 residues. Trimming took off 4 bases at V and 6 bases at J, with 15 bases between the two ends. Per germline, CDR1 MDHEN and CDR2 SYDVKM.

The V call is TRBV4-3, the J call TRBJ2-5; tentatively, D is TRBD1 (5 bases). The CDR3 runs to 16 residues. Germline lookup yields CDR1 LGHNA and CDR2 YSLEER. The V end lost 0 bases, the J end lost 5 bases, and 16 bases lay between the germline ends. CDR3: CASSQESGLGFETQYF. In nucleotides, the CDR3 is TGCGCCAGCAGCCAAGAATCAGGGCTAGGGTTCGAGACCCAGTACTTC.

About this clone itself: This sample also contains other DNA sequences that code for the same CDR3. The chain combines TRBV12-3 or TRBV12-4 with TRBJ1-2; D call uncertain. V shed 3 bases and J shed 3 bases, with 5 bases lying between them. The CDR3 spans 12 residues. CDR3 protein: CASSLGHYGYTF. The CDR3 DNA sequence: TGTGCCAGCAGTTTGGGCCACTATGGCTACACCTTC.